This entry lists 26 T cell receptor beta chains sequenced from one sample in a study of cytomegalovirus exposure and HLA in healthy donors (dated by TCRdb to about 2017). Library method: the immunoSEQ multiplex PCR assay. The multiplex PCR relied on a mix of 60 forward primers for TCR Vbeta segments and 13 reverse primers for TCR Jbeta segments. This immuneACCESS table, as held by TCRdb, lists in-frame sequences with V and J called but not all clones. Of the missing ones, under half trace to an unresolved V gene in checked studies; the others have no known cause. The sample has approximately 150,000 clones on record, around 80% of them singletons. The leading ten clones occupy approximately 15% of the sample. The specimen sequenced was PBMCs. These receptors were collected from a middle-aged woman in good health and CMV-seronegative.

This chain uses TRBV7-6 with TRBJ2-3, with 12 bases lining up with TRBD2. CDR3 length: 17 amino acids. V trimming: 1 base; J trimming: 2 bases; junction bases outside the gene matches: 4. CDR1 is SGHVS and CDR2 is FNYEAQ in the germline V gene. The CDR3 protein is CASSLGTSGAYTDTQYF. The CDR3 DNA reads TGTGCCAGCAGCTTAGGGACTAGCGGGGCCTACACAGATACGCAGTATTTT.

The sample holds one count of this clone. In DNA, the CDR3 is TGTGCCAGCAGCCATGCGAGGACAGGTCAGGCCGGGGAGCTGTTTTTT. Translation: CASSHARTGQAGELFF. V and J are TRBV11-1 and TRBJ2-2, with 7 bases matching TRBD1. The CDR3 is 16 residues long. Trimming removed 5 bases from V and 6 bases from J; junction bases left unmatched: 12. CDR1 is SGHAT and CDR2 is FQDESV in the germline V gene (reference sequence).

The gene calls are TRBV18 and TRBJ1-5; TRBD1 is a possible D gene (5 bases). The CDR3 consists of 15 residues. The V gene's germline CDR1 is KGHSH and CDR2 LQKENI. Trimming removed 2 bases at V and 1 base at J, with 9 bases between. The CDR3 region has the DNA TGTGCCAGCTCACCAAGGGGTGAGAGCAATCAGCCCCAGCATTTT. Protein product: CASSPRGESNQPQHF. Combining the CDR3 with reference TRBV18 and TRBJ1-5 gives the whole variable domain NAGVMQNPRHLVRRRGQEARLRCSPMKGHSHVYWYRQLPEEGLKFMVYLQKENIIDESGMPKERFSAEFPKEGPSILRIQQVVRGDSAAYFCASSPRGESNQPQHFGDGTRLSIL.

The genes are TRBV7-8 and TRBJ2-1; D perhaps matches TRBD1 (7 bases). CDR3 length: 14 residues. V was clipped by 5 bases and J by 9 bases, with 17 bases between them. CDR1 and CDR2 (germline): SGHVS, FQNEAQ. The CDR3 coding sequence is TGTGCCAGCAGCCAACTGAATCAGGGGGGTGAGCAGTTCTTC. Its protein product is CASSQLNQGGEQFF.

This clone came up once. The gene calls are TRBV7-2 and TRBJ2-3; no clear D gene. This CDR3 region has 15 residues. Germline CDR1 reads SGHTA; CDR2 reads FQGNSA. V was trimmed by 3 bases and J by 2 bases, leaving 12 bases between them. The DNA for the CDR3 is TGTGCCAGCAGCTTTTCCCCCCCCTTCACAGATACGCAGTATTTT. It translates to CASSFSPPFTDTQYF. The full variable domain, its missing parts supplied by reference TRBV7-2 and TRBJ2-3, is GAGVSQSPSNKVTEKGKDVELRCDPISGHTALYWYRQSLGQGLEFLIYFQGNSAPDKSGLPSDRFSAERTGGSVSTLTIQRTQQEDSAVYLCASSFSPPFTDTQYFGPGTRLTVL.

The rearrangement uses TRBV7-3 and TRBJ1-2; D not resolved. V gave up 4 bases and J gave up 5 bases, with 11 bases separating them. The CDR3 sequence is 13 residues long. The germline gives CDR1 SGHTA, CDR2 FQGTGA. This chain's CDR3 is CASSSRAGYGYTF. In DNA, the CDR3 is TGTGCCAGCAGCTCAAGGGCGGGGTATGGCTACACCTTC.

This chain uses TRBV5-1 with TRBJ2-5; perhaps TRBD1 as D (6 bases). The CDR3 has 15 amino acids. The germline V gene has CDR1 SGHRS and CDR2 YFSETQ. The V and J ends lost 0 bases and 5 bases respectively, with 14 bases between them. The CDR3 bases are TGCGCCAGCAGCTTGGACTTAGGGGGAAGGGAGACCCAGTACTTC. Encoded protein: CASSLDLGGRETQYF. Variable domain in full (rest from reference TRBV5-1 and TRBJ2-5): KAGVTQTPRYLIKTRGQQVTLSCSPISGHRSVSWYQQTPGQGLQFLFEYFSETQRNKGNFPGRFSGRQFSNSRSEMNVSTLELGDSALYLCASSLDLGGRETQYFGPGTRLLVL.

DNA for the CDR3: TGTGCCTGTTCCGGGACAGGGAGCTCCTACGAGCAGTACTTC. Amino acid sequence: CACSGTGSSYEQYF. The chain links TRBV30 to TRBJ2-7; 9 bases map to TRBD1. V lost 6 bases, J lost 0 bases, and 6 bases stayed unmatched. Per germline, CDR1 GTSNPN and CDR2 SVGIG (reference sequence). The CDR3 is 14 residues long.

J is TRBJ2-1 and V is TRBV13; 10 nucleotides agree with TRBD1. Germline CDR1 is PRHDT and CDR2 is FYEKMQ (reference sequence). The CDR3 runs 15 residues. Losses at the gene ends were 4 bases for V and 7 bases for J; bases not matched to a gene: 7. CDR3 sequence reads: CASSSRDRGRNEQFF. The DNA of the CDR3 is TGTGCCAGCAGCTCCCGGGACAGGGGTAGAAATGAGCAGTTCTTC.

CDR3 sequence (DNA): TGTGCCAGTAGTATAGATCGTCCTAGCGGAGAGGGGAGCACCGGGGAGCTGTTTTTT. Its translation: CASSIDRPSGEGSTGELFF. The rearrangement links TRBV19 to TRBJ2-2; 7 nucleotides agree with TRBD2. Germline CDR1 is LNHDA and CDR2 is SQIVND (reference sequence). This CDR3 spans 19 amino acids. The trim removed 0 bases at V and 4 bases at J, leaving 14 bases unmatched.

V usage is TRBV5-6 and J usage is TRBJ1-1; tentatively, D is TRBD1 (6 bases). The CDR3 runs 13 residues. With 4 bases removed from V and 4 bases from J, the gap between germline ends came to 11 bases. In germline, CDR1 is SGHDT, CDR2 YYEEEE. The CDR3 loop is CASSGQGSTEAFF. CDR3 DNA: TGTGCCAGCAGCGGTCAGGGGTCCACTGAAGCTTTCTTT.

The V and J genes are TRBV7-2 and TRBJ1-1, with 7 bases identical to TRBD1. Germline V CDR1 and CDR2: SGHTA, FQGNSA. Unmatched junction bases numbered 19, after V lost 6 bases and J lost 6 bases. This CDR3 region has 17 residues. CDR3 residues: CASSRQGQLLRGPEAFF. The CDR3 DNA follows: TGTGCCAGCAGTCGTCAGGGACAGTTGCTACGAGGACCTGAAGCTTTCTTT.

CDR3 DNA sequence: TGCAGCGCTACCGGGACAGTCGAGCAGTACTTC. As protein: CSATGTVEQYF. The chain couples TRBV29-1 to TRBJ2-7, with TRBD1 identical over 7 bases. CDR1 is SQVTM, CDR2 ANQGSEA, per germline. The V and J ends lost 7 bases and 6 bases, in that order; junction bases with no gene match: 6. The CDR3 length is 11 residues.

This clone was detected only a few times. The J gene is TRBJ2-1, the V gene TRBV9; TRBD2 matches at 7 bases. Germline CDR1 and CDR2: SGDLS and YYNGEE. The CDR3 loop spans 16 amino acids. V gave up 4 bases and J gave up 2 bases; unmatched junction bases: 9. The DNA of the CDR3 is TGTGCCAGCAGCAACAGCGGGACTACGCCCTACAATGAGCAGTTCTTC. It is translated as CASSNSGTTPYNEQFF.

The chain links TRBV5-1 to TRBJ2-7; the D gene is possibly TRBD2 (6 bases). Trimming took 2 bases from V and 5 from J, leaving 14 bases between them. The CDR3 contains 14 residues. CDR1 is SGHRS, CDR2 YFSETQ, per germline. CDR3 loop: CASSLNDGEDEQYF. Written as DNA, the CDR3 is TGCGCCAGCAGCTTAAACGACGGGGAGGACGAGCAGTACTTC. Full variable domain (remainder filled in from reference TRBV5-1 and TRBJ2-7): KAGVTQTPRYLIKTRGQQVTLSCSPISGHRSVSWYQQTPGQGLQFLFEYFSETQRNKGNFPGRFSGRQFSNSRSEMNVSTLELGDSALYLCASSLNDGEDEQYFGPGTRLTVT.

CDR3 protein: CASSFGQDSNQPQHF. The CDR3 nucleotides are TGTGCCAGCAGCTTTGGGCAGGATAGCAATCAGCCCCAGCATTTT. The chain combines TRBV5-4 with TRBJ1-5; D is unclear. The V gene's germline CDR1 is SGHNT and CDR2 YYREEE (reference sequence). V gave up 2 bases and J gave up 0 bases, with 9 bases separating them. The CDR3 has 15 residues.

A few counts support this clone. The chain couples TRBV7-9 to TRBJ1-1, with D unclear. Trimming cost V 3 bases and J 1 base, with 6 bases left between them. The germline gives CDR1 SEHNR, CDR2 FQNEAQ (reference sequence). The CDR3 covers 13 residues. CDR3 in amino acids: CASSLGKNTEAFF. The CDR3 region has the DNA TGTGCCAGCAGCTTGGGCAAGAACACTGAAGCTTTCTTT.

The V and J genes are TRBV25-1 and TRBJ2-5; possibly TRBD2 for D (5 bases). The V gene lost 0 bases and the J gene lost 4 bases, with 12 bases spanning the gap. The CDR3 is made up of 15 amino acids. The germline V gene has CDR1 MGHDK and CDR2 SYGVNS. Here the CDR3 reads CASSEYRGSGETQYF. CDR3 DNA sequence: TGTGCCAGCAGTGAATATCGAGGGAGTGGAGAGACCCAGTACTTC.

V is TRBV4-3 and J is TRBJ1-2; possible D gene TRBD1, 6 bases. CDR1 is LGHNA and CDR2 is YSLEER in the germline V gene. Deletions cut 1 base from V and 4 bases from J, with 13 bases between. The CDR3 has 15 amino acids. CDR3 protein: CASSQGDQGTYGYTF. CDR3 nucleotides: TGCGCCAGCAGCCAAGGGGATCAGGGGACCTATGGCTACACCTTC.

As regards this clone: The germline gene is not matched at one end of the junction; a read error may be the cause. This chain links TRBV7-9 with TRBJ2-7; D possibly corresponds to TRBD2 (6 bases). This CDR3 is 13 amino acids long. Per the germline V gene, CDR1 is SEHNR and CDR2 is FQNEAQ (reference sequence). CDR3 in DNA: TGTTCCAGCAGCCCGGAGGGTGTCTACGAGCAGTACTTC. Translating it yields CSSSPEGVYEQYF.

This clone turned up a few times. This chain joins TRBV11-2 and TRBJ1-2, with 8 bases aligning to TRBD1. Germline V gene lookup returns CDR1 SGHAT and CDR2 FQNNGV. The CDR3 contains 13 residues. Trimming at V came to 5 bases and at J to 6 bases, leaving 5 bases not matched to a gene. The CDR3 spells CASSTRTGHGYTF. The CDR3 DNA follows: TGTGCCAGCAGCACCAGGACAGGGCATGGCTACACCTTC.

This sequence joins TRBV4-1 and TRBJ1-2, with 8 bases identical to TRBD1. V lost 0 bases, J lost 3 bases, and 6 bases stayed unmatched. Germline CDR1 reads MGHRA; CDR2 reads YSYEKL. The CDR3 runs to 16 residues. Written as DNA, the CDR3 is TGCGCCAGCAGCCAAGACGTGGCAGGGGGCTACTATGGCTACACCTTC. Protein sequence: CASSQDVAGGYYGYTF.

This chain uses TRBV11-2 with TRBJ2-1; possible D gene TRBD2, 5 bases. Between the trimmed V and J ends, which lost 1 base and 9 bases, there was a span of 7 bases. This CDR3 comprises 12 residues. Germline V CDR1 and CDR2: SGHAT, FQNNGV. The CDR3 bases are TGTGCCAGCAGCTTAGGAGGGCGTGAGCAGTTCTTC. Encoded protein: CASSLGGREQFF.

The chain carries TRBV30 and TRBJ1-4; 12 bases map to TRBD1. The ends lost 4 bases at V and 10 bases at J; junction bases unmatched: 4. From germline, CDR1 is GTSNPN and CDR2 SVGIG (reference sequence). This CDR3 is 13 amino acids long. CDR3 sequence reads: CAWKGTGGGKLFF. DNA of the CDR3: TGTGCCTGGAAAGGGACAGGGGGCGGAAAACTGTTTTTT. Together with reference TRBV30 and TRBJ1-4, the CDR3 gives the full variable domain: SQTIHQWPATLVQPVGSPLSLECTVEGTSNPNLYWYRQAAGRGLQLLFYSVGIGQISSEVPQNLSASRPQDRQFILSSKKLLLSDSGFYLCAWKGTGGGKLFFGSGTQLSVL.

This clone was seen only a few times. The chain has TRBV19 and TRBJ1-6, with TRBD1 matching over 7 bases. CDR3 size: 16 residues. Germline lookup yields CDR1 LNHDA and CDR2 SQIVND (reference sequence). After removal of 3 bases from V and 7 bases from J, the junction contained 9 bases not matched to a gene. The CDR3 DNA reads as TGTGCCAGTAGTATCCGGCCCGGGACAGTAAATTCACCCCTCCACTTT. Protein: CASSIRPGTVNSPLHF.

The chain links TRBV19 to TRBJ2-3, with TRBD2 matching over 9 bases. Losses at the gene ends were 5 bases for V and 5 bases for J; bases not matched to a gene: 8. CDR1 and CDR2 from the germline V gene are LNHDA and SQIVND (reference sequence). This CDR3 comprises 15 residues. CDR3 sequence: CASSSSGDVGDTQYF. Written as DNA, the CDR3 is TGTGCCAGTAGTTCTAGCGGGGACGTTGGAGATACGCAGTATTTT.